The source of this TCR beta chain is a study of T cell responses to AZD1222 COVID-19 vaccine. General observations from the study: Spike-specific TCR depth and breadth grew after two AZD1222 doses.

Turning to this clone: What it recognizes is unknown.

TCRdb keeps only in-frame clones here, not all; method: immunoSEQ multiplex PCR. In the table there are approximately 130,000 clones, roughly 87% of which are singletons. The receptor was derived from an adult who received the AZD1222 COVID-19 vaccine. Material: peripheral blood, obtained 28 days after the second AZD1222 dose.

The CDR3 nucleotides are TGTGCCAGCTCACCGCCCGGGACGGTCGACAATGAGCAGTTCTTC. Translated: CASSPPGTVDNEQFF. The chain recombines TRBV18 with TRBJ2-1; either TRBD1 or TRBD2 may supply D (5 bases each). V shed 3 bases and J shed 5 bases, with 14 bases lying between them. Germline V gene sequence: CDR1 KGHSH, CDR2 LQKENI. This CDR3 is built from 15 residues. The full variable domain, completed using reference TRBV18 and TRBJ2-1, is NAGVMQNPRHLVRRRGQEARLRCSPMKGHSHVYWYRQLPEEGLKFMVYLQKENIIDESGMPKERFSAEFPKEGPSILRIQQVVRGDSAAYFCASSPPGTVDNEQFFGPGTRLTVL.